The 15 T cell receptor beta chains presented below share a single source sample, sequenced in a study of blood T cell repertoires in COVID-19. Produced via immunoSEQ multiplex PCR; TCRdb's table is partial and in-frame only. The profile shows about 200,000 clones, 88% of them singletons. Sequencing was performed on peripheral blood. These receptor sequences come from a man aged 18 to 30 with active or convalescent COVID-19.

The chain links TRBV5-4 to TRBJ2-3, with 10 bases that match TRBD2. This CDR3 is 15 amino acids long. V lost 0 bases and J lost 10; bases outside the gene matches: 8. Germline V gene sequence: CDR1 SGHNT, CDR2 YYREEE (reference sequence). For the CDR3, the DNA is TGTGCCAGCAGCTTGGAGGCCCTAGCGGGAGTAGCGCAGTATTTT. Encoded protein: CASSLEALAGVAQYF.

This chain links TRBV6-5 with TRBJ1-2; D gene unclear. CDR3 size: 12 residues. Trimming pared 5 bases from V and 0 bases from J, leaving 4 bases between. The V gene's germline CDR1 is MNHEY and CDR2 SVGAGI. CDR3: CASSHPNYGYTF. DNA of the CDR3: TGTGCCAGCAGTCATCCTAACTATGGCTACACCTTC.

This chain joins TRBV5-1 and TRBJ2-1, with 11 positions matching TRBD2. This CDR3 contains 16 residues. V lost 3 bases and J lost 7; bases outside the gene matches: 9. Germline CDR1 is SGHRS and CDR2 is YFSETQ. The chain's CDR3 is CASSSLAGGPSNEQFF. Written as DNA, the CDR3 is TGCGCCAGCAGCTCATTAGCGGGAGGGCCCTCGAATGAGCAGTTCTTC.

The genes are TRBV3-1 (or the pseudogene TRBV3-2) and TRBJ2-7, with 7 bases that match TRBD2. The CDR3 runs 14 residues. V lost 7 bases, J lost 3 bases, and 9 bases stayed unmatched. Germline V lookup: CDR1 LGHDT, CDR2 YNNKEL (reference sequence). CDR3 protein: CASTMETGGYEQYF. DNA for the CDR3: TGTGCCAGCACAATGGAAACGGGGGGCTACGAGCAGTACTTC.

The rearrangement uses TRBV27 and TRBJ2-1, with 10 bases matching TRBD2. The germline V gene encodes CDR1 MNHEY and CDR2 SMNVEV (reference sequence). Trimming removed 6 bases from V and 10 bases from J; junction bases left unmatched: 12. The CDR3 consists of 15 residues. The DNA for the CDR3 is TGTGCCAGCAGGAATGCATTAGCGGGAGGACGAGAGCAGTTCTTC. The encoded protein is CASRNALAGGREQFF.

This clone was found once. This chain connects TRBV4-1 to TRBJ1-4; 7 bases agree with TRBD1. The germline V gene encodes CDR1 MGHRA and CDR2 YSYEKL. The CDR3 covers 20 residues. Germline trimming cut 0 bases from V and 0 bases from J; bases unmatched to any gene: 13. The CDR3 DNA reads TGCGCCAGCAGCCAAGACAAAAAGGGACAGTTAACTTCAACTAATGAAAAACTGTTTTTT. Translation gives CASSQDKKGQLTSTNEKLFF.

J is TRBJ2-3 and V is TRBV29-1, with D unclear. The CDR3 consists of 13 residues. Between the trimmed V and J ends, which lost 3 bases and 0 bases, there was a span of 7 bases. Looked up from germline, CDR1 is SQVTM and CDR2 is ANQGSEA. Written as DNA, the CDR3 is TGCAGCGTTGATCCCCTAAGCACAGATACGCAGTATTTT. Translated: CSVDPLSTDTQYF.

The chain employs TRBV29-1 and TRBJ1-2; D is uncertain. The CDR3 loop spans 13 amino acids. The germline CDR1 and CDR2 sequences are SQVTM and ANQGSEA. Deletions cut 2 bases from V and 6 bases from J, with 13 bases between. CDR3 in amino acids: CSVENLRVNGYTF. The CDR3 DNA reads as TGCAGCGTTGAAAATTTGAGAGTTAATGGCTACACCTTC.

CDR3 nucleotide sequence: TGTGCCAGCAGCTCTAGCGGGAGGTTCAGGGAGACCCAGTACTTC. Its translation is CASSSSGRFRETQYF. The V and J genes are TRBV7-2 and TRBJ2-5; 11 nucleotides line up with TRBD2. The junction had 6 bases not matched to a gene; V was cut back by 4 bases and J by 5 bases. The germline V gene has CDR1 SGHTA and CDR2 FQGNSA. This CDR3 comprises 15 residues.

With regard to this clone: This specimen includes other DNA sequences encoding the same CDR3. J is TRBJ1-5 and V is TRBV6-5, with 7 bases that match TRBD1. Unmatched junction bases numbered 4, after V lost 6 bases and J lost 2 bases. This CDR3 comprises 14 residues. CDR1 MNHEY and CDR2 SVGAGI come from the germline V gene. The CDR3 protein is CASRRTGGNQPQHF. CDR3 coding DNA: TGTGCCAGCAGGAGGACAGGAGGCAATCAGCCCCAGCATTTT.

The chain employs TRBV24-1 and TRBJ2-3; 10 bases agree with TRBD1. The V segment lost 3 bases and the J segment 2 bases; nucleotides outside the gene matches: 7. Germline CDR1 KGHDR, CDR2 SFDVKD. The CDR3 is made up of 17 amino acids. Here the CDR3 DNA reads TGTGCCACCAGTGATCCGACAGGGGGCCCCTACACAGATACGCAGTATTTT. This gives the protein CATSDPTGGPYTDTQYF.

This clone was seen just once. The gene calls are TRBV19 and TRBJ1-2; 8 bases fit TRBD1. Germline V gene data show CDR1 as LNHDA and CDR2 as SQIVND (reference sequence). With V trimmed by 6 bases and J by 4 bases, 7 bases remained unmatched. The CDR3 totals 14 residues. CDR3 nucleotides: TGTGCCAGTAGCAAGGACAGGGACCTCTATGGCTACACCTTC. It specifies CASSKDRDLYGYTF.

The rearrangement links TRBV2 to TRBJ1-6; 8 bases map to TRBD1. Germline V gene sequence: CDR1 SNHLY, CDR2 FYNNEI. The CDR3 totals 14 residues. With V trimmed by 8 bases and J by 7 bases, 7 bases remained unmatched. The CDR3 nucleotides are TGTGCCAGCCGGGGAGGGACAGGCAATTCACCCCTCCACTTT. This translates into CASRGGTGNSPLHF.

V is TRBV29-1 and J is TRBJ1-1; the D is unclear. The V and J ends lost 7 bases and 10 bases respectively, with 10 bases between them. Germline V gene data show CDR1 as SQVTM and CDR2 as ANQGSEA. CDR3 length equals 9 residues. The CDR3 here is CSAETGAFF. The CDR3, as DNA: TGCAGCGCCGAAACGGGAGCTTTCTTT. Filled out from reference TRBV29-1 and TRBJ1-1, the complete variable domain reads SAVISQKPSRDICQRGTSLTIQCQVDSQVTMMFWYRQQPGQSLTLIATANQGSEATYESGFVIDKFPISRPNLTFSTLTVSNMSPEDSSIYLCSAETGAFFGQGTRLTVV.

This chain joins TRBV19 and TRBJ1-4; possible D gene TRBD1, 6 bases. From germline, CDR1 is LNHDA and CDR2 SQIVND (reference sequence). V was clipped by 4 bases and J by 7 bases, with 19 bases between them. The CDR3 totals 16 residues. The CDR3 loop is CASSTIQGNKGEKLFF. The CDR3 nucleotides are TGTGCCAGTAGTACCATACAGGGAAACAAGGGTGAAAAACTGTTTTTT.